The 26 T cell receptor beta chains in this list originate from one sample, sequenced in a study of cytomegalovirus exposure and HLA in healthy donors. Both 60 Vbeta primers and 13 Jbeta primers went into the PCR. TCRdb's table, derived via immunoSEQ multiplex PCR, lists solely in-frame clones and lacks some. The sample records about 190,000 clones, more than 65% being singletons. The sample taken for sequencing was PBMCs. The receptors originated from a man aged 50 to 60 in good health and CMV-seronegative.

The CDR3 spells CASSFMTVGEKLFF. The CDR3, as DNA: TGTGCCAGCAGCTTTATGACGGTCGGGGAAAAACTGTTTTTT. The chain couples TRBV11-2 to TRBJ1-4, with D unresolved. The germline V and J ends were trimmed by 3 bases and 8 bases, with 13 bases remaining between them. The germline V gene has CDR1 SGHAT and CDR2 FQNNGV. This CDR3 is built from 14 residues.

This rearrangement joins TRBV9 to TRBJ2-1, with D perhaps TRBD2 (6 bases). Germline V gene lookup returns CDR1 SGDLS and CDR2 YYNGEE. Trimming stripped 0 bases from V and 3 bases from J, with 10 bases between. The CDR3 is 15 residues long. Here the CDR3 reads CASSVDIADYNEQFF. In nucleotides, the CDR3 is TGTGCCAGCAGCGTAGATATAGCGGACTACAATGAGCAGTTCTTC.

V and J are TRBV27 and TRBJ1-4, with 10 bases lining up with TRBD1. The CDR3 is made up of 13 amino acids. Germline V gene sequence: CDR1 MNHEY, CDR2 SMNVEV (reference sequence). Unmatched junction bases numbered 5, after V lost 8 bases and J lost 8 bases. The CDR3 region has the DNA TGTGCCAGCGCCGGACAGGGGGGGGAAAAACTGTTTTTT. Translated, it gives CASAGQGGEKLFF.

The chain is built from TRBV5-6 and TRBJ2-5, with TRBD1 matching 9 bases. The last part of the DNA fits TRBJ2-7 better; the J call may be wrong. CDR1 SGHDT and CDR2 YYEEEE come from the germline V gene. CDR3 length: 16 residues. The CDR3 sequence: CASSPSEGQGRYEQYF. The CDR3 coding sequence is TGTGCCAGCAGCCCCAGTGAGGGACAGGGTAGATACGAGCAGTACTTC.

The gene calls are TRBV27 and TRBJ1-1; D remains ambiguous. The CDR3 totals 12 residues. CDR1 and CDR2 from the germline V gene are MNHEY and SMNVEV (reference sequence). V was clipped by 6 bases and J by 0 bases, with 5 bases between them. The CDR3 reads CASRELNTEAFF. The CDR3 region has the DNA TGTGCCAGCAGAGAGCTGAACACTGAAGCTTTCTTT.

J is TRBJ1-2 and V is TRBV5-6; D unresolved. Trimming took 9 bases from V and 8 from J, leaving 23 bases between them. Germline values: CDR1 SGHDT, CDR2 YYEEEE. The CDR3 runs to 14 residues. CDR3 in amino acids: CATVEGRRSGGYTF. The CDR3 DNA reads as TGTGCCACAGTCGAAGGGCGAAGGTCGGGGGGCTACACCTTC.

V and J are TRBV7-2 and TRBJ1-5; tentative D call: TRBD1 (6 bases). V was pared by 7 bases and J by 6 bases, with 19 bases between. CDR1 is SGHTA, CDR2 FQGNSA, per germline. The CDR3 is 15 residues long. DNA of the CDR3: TGTGCCAGCACCGAAGGGGGAGGGGTCGCTCAGCCCCAGCATTTT. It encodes CASTEGGGVAQPQHF.

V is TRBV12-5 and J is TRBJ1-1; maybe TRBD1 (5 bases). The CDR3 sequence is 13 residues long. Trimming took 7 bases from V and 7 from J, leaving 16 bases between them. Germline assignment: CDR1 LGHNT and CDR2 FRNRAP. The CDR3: CASAGGYAHEAFF. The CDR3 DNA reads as TGTGCTAGTGCTGGGGGGTATGCCCATGAAGCTTTCTTT.

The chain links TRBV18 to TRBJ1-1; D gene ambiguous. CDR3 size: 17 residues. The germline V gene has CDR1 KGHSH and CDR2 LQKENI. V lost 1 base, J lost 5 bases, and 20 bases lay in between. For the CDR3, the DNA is TGTGCCAGCTCACCACGGTCGGCAGGCCGCAGCGGGACTGAAGCTTTCTTT. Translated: CASSPRSAGRSGTEAFF. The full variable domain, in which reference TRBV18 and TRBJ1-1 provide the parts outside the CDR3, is NAGVMQNPRHLVRRRGQEARLRCSPMKGHSHVYWYRQLPEEGLKFMVYLQKENIIDESGMPKERFSAEFPKEGPSILRIQQVVRGDSAAYFCASSPRSAGRSGTEAFFGQGTRLTVV.

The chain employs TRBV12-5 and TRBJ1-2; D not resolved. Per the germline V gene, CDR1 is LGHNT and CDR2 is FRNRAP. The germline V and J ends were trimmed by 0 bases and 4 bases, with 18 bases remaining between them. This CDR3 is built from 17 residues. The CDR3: CASGLVGGLPILYGYTF. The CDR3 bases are TGTGCTAGTGGTTTGGTAGGCGGGTTACCGATCCTCTATGGCTACACCTTC.

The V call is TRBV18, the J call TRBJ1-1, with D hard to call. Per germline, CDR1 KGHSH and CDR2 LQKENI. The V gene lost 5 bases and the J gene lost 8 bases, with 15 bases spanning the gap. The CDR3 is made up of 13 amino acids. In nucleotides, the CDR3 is TGTGCCAGCTCAAATTGGCCTCCCCAGGAAGCTTTCTTT. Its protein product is CASSNWPPQEAFF.

CDR3 loop: CASSIGRGYTF. The CDR3 DNA is TGTGCCAGTAGTATAGGTCGTGGCTACACCTTC. The rearrangement uses TRBV19 and TRBJ1-2; D not resolved. There are 11 residues in the CDR3. Deletions cut 1 base from V and 7 bases from J, with 4 bases between. Germline V gene data show CDR1 as LNHDA and CDR2 as SQIVND (reference sequence).

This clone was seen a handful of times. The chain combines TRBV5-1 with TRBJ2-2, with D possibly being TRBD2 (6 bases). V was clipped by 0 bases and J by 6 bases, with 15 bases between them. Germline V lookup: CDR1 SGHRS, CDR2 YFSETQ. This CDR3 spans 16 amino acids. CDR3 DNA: TGCGCCAGCAGCTTGGGCCATACGGGAGCGGCCGGGGAGCTGTTTTTT. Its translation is CASSLGHTGAAGELFF.

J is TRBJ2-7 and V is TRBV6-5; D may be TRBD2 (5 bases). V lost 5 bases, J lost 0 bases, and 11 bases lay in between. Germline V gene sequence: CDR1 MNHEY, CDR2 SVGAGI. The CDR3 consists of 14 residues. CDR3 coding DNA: TGTGCCAGCAGTCTTTCCGGGATCTCCTACGAGCAGTACTTC. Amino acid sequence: CASSLSGISYEQYF.

DNA of the CDR3: TGTGCCAGCAGCTTAGGTATCCAAGGACTAGCACTTGGAGAGACCCAGTACTTC. Translation: CASSLGIQGLALGETQYF. The V and J genes are TRBV7-9 and TRBJ2-5; TRBD2 agrees at 8 bases. This CDR3 comprises 18 residues. The germline gives CDR1 SEHNR, CDR2 FQNEAQ (reference sequence). The ends lost 1 base at V and 4 bases at J; junction bases unmatched: 14.

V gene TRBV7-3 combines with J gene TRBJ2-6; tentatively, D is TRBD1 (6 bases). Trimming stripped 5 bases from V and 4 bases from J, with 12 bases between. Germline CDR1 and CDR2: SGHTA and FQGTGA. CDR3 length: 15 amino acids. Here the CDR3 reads CASSPQGRGANVLTF. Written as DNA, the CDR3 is TGTGCCAGCAGCCCCCAGGGGCGCGGGGCCAACGTCCTGACTTTC.

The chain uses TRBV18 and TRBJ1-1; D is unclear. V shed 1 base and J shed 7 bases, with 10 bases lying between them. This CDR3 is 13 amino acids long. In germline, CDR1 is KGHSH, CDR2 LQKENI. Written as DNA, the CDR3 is TGTGCCAGCTCACCACTGAGAGAGCATGAAGCTTTCTTT. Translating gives CASSPLREHEAFF.

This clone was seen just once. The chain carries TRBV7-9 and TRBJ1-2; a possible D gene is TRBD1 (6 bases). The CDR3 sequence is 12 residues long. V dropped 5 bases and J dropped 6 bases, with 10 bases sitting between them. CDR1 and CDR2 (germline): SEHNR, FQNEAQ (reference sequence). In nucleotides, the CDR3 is TGTGCCAGCAGCGTCACAGGGAATGGCTACACCTTC. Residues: CASSVTGNGYTF.

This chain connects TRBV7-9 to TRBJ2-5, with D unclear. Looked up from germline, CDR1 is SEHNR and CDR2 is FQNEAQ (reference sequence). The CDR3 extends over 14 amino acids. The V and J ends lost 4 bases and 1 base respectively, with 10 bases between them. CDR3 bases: TGTGCCAGCAGCTCGAGCACGGTCCAAGAGACCCAGTACTTC. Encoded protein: CASSSSTVQETQYF.

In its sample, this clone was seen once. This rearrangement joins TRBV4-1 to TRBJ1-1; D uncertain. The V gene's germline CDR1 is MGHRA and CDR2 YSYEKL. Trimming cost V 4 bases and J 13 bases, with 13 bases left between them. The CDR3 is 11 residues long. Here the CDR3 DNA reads TGCGCCAGCAGCCCCCCCCTGAAGCTTTTCTTT. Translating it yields CASSPPLKLFF.

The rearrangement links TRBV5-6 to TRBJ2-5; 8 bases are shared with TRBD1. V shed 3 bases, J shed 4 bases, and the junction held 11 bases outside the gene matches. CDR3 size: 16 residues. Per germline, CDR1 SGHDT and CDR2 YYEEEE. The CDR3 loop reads CASSYWTGTGTETQYF. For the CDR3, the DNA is TGTGCCAGCAGCTACTGGACAGGGACGGGGACAGAGACCCAGTACTTC.

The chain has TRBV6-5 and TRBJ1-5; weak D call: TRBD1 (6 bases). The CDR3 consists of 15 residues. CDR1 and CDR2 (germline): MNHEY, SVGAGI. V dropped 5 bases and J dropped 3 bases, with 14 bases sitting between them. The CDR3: CASSVRGHHNQPQHF. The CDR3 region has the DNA TGTGCCAGCAGTGTAAGGGGACACCACAATCAGCCCCAGCATTTT.

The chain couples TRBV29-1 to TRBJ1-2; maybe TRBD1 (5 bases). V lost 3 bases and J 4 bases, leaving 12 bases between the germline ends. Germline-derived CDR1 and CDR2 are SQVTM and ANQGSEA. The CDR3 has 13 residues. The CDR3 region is CSVEGGGFYGYTF. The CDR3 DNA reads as TGCAGCGTTGAGGGGGGAGGGTTCTATGGCTACACCTTC. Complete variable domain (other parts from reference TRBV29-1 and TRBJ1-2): SAVISQKPSRDICQRGTSLTIQCQVDSQVTMMFWYRQQPGQSLTLIATANQGSEATYESGFVIDKFPISRPNLTFSTLTVSNMSPEDSSIYLCSVEGGGFYGYTFGSGTRLTVV.

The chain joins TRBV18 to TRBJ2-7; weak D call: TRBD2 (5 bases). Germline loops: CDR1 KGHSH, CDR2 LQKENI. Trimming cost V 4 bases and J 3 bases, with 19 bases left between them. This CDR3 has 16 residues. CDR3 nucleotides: TGTGCCAGCTCACTAATAGTGGGGAGAGACGGCTACGAGCAGTACTTC. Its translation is CASSLIVGRDGYEQYF.

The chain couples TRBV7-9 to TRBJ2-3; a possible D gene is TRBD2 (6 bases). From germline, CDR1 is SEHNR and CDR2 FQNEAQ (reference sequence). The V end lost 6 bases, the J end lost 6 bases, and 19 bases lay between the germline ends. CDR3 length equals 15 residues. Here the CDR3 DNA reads TGTGCCAGCAGTTCCTTTGCGGGGTATAAGGATACGCAGTATTTT. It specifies CASSSFAGYKDTQYF.

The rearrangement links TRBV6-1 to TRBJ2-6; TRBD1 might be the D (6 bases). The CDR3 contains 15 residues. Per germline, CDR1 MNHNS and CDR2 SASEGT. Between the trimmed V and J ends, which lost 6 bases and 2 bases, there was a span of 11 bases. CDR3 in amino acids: CASSQDRPGANVLTF. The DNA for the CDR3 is TGTGCCAGCAGCCAAGACAGGCCTGGGGCCAACGTCCTGACTTTC.